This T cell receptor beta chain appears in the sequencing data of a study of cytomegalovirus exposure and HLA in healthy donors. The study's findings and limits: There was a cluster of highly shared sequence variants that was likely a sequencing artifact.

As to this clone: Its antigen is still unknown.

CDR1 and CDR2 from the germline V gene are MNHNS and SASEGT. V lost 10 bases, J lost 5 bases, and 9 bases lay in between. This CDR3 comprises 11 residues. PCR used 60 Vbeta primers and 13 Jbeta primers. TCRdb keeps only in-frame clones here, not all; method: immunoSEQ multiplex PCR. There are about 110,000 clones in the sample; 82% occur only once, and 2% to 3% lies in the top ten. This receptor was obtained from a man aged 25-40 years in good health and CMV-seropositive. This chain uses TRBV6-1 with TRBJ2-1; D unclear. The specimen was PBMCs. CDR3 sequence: CATSANNEQFF. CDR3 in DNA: TGTGCCACCTCCGCGAACAATGAGCAGTTCTTC.